This entry describes one T cell receptor beta chain. No antigen is known for it. Base quality data are lacking; no much larger clone is found one base away. Libraries were built with the immunoSEQ multiplex PCR assay. As for the authors' bioinformatics: A statistical classification framework was developed to diagnose cytomegalovirus status using the catalog of TCR beta chain sequences. TCRdb provides this immuneACCESS table in a form limited to in-frame rearrangements. Some clones are lacking; in checked studies, under half of them reflect an unresolved V gene, and why the rest are absent is not known. That table furnishes V, J and clone size, whereas the DNA furnished D and trimming. For this sample the table gives about 330,000 clones, of which about 90% were detected only once. Roughly 1.2% of the sample comes from the top ten. These data come from a study of cytomegalovirus exposure and HLA in healthy donors (dated 2017 in TCRdb). With respect to the entire study: A later analysis indicated that the 90 to 150 validation repertoires were generated on the platform also employed for the roughly 650 repertoires of the first cohort. The study aimed to test whether signatures of past pathogen exposure could be identified by cataloging public T cell receptors. A separate validation cohort of approximately 120 different subjects was used in addition to the roughly 670-subject first cohort. High-throughput TCR immunosequencing, statistical association of individual TCRs with disease status, and machine learning were combined to predict cytomegalovirus infection status.

The donors were included in the validation cohort of roughly 130 subjects, a group kept apart from the roughly 730-subject first cohort. Overall study results and their limits: Across donors, most TCR sequences were observed very rarely, whereas some public TCRs were present in many individuals. Cytomegalovirus status was reported to be diagnosed by the classifier with high specificity and sensitivity in both the original and validation cohorts. A total of roughly 160 TCR beta chains were listed by the study as associated with cytomegalovirus. In a later analysis, TCRs clustered in the first cohort were found to also tend to co-occur in the 130 or so validation repertoires, with 94% of cluster scores above 0. All 120 repertoires were used to score co-occurrence in the validation cohort in a later analysis, because that analysis had no HLA typing for the cohort. In vitro tests confirmed that a few of the cytomegalovirus-associated TCR beta chains recognize cytomegalovirus antigens. The authors suggested that the approach could potentially be generalized to other disease states and immunological phenotypes.

This TCR derives from a woman in her twenties or thirties in good health and CMV-seropositive. Sequencing input: PBMCs.

The CDR3 here reads CASSVRGLSTDTQYF. The DNA is TGTGCCAGCAGCGTAAGGGGGCTAAGCACAGATACGCAGTATTTT. The sequence joins TRBV9 to TRBJ2-3; 7 central nucleotides agree with TRBD1. CDR1 SGDLS and CDR2 YYNGEE are derived from the germline V gene. The cysteine opens and the phenylalanine closes a CDR3 of 15 amino acids. Left in the record is the CDR3 DNA by itself, 45 bases read in frame from the first base. Clipping removes 1 base from V and 0 bases from J, with 2 as the unmatched junction base count.